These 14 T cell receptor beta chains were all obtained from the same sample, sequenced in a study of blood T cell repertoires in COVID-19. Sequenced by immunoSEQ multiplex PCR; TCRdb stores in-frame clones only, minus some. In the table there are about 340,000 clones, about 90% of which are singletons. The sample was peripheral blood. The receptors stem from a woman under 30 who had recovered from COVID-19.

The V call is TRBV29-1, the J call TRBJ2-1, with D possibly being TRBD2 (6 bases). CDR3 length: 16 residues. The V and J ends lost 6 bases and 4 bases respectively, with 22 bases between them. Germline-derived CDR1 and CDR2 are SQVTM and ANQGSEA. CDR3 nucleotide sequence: TGCAGCGTGGGTGGATTGGCGGGACCCACATACAATGAGCAGTTCTTC. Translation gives CSVGGLAGPTYNEQFF.

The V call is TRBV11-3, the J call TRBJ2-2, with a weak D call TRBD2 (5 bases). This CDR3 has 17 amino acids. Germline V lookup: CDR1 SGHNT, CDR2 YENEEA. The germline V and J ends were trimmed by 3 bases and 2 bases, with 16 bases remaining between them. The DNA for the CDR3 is TGTGCCAGCAGCTTGGTGTATGGGGAGCGAAACACCGGGGAGCTGTTTTTT. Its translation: CASSLVYGERNTGELFF.

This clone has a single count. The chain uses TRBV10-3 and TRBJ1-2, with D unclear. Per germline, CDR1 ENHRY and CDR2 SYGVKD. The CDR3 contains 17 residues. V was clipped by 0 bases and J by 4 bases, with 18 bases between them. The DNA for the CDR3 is TGTGCCATCAGTGAGTCGGAACAGCAATACCTCGGCTATGGCTACACCTTC. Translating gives CAISESEQQYLGYGYTF.

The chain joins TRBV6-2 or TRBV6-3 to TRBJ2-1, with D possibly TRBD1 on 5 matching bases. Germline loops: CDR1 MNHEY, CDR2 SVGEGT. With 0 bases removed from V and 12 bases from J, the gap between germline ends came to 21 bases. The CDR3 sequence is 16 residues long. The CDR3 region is CASSYSLGRPDGGQFF. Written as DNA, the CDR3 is TGTGCCAGCAGTTACTCCCTGGGGCGCCCGGACGGTGGGCAGTTCTTC.

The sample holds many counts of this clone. CDR3 in DNA: TGTGCCAGTAGTATCAAAACCGGGACAGGGAATTCACCCCTCCACTTT. Amino acids: CASSIKTGTGNSPLHF. The chain combines TRBV19 with TRBJ1-6; 9 nucleotides align to TRBD1. Germline V lookup: CDR1 LNHDA, CDR2 SQIVND (reference sequence). The CDR3 totals 16 residues. The V segment lost 3 bases and the J segment 7 bases; nucleotides outside the gene matches: 7. The variable domain in full, with the rest retrieved from reference TRBV19 and TRBJ1-6, is DGGITQSPKYLFRKEGQNVTLSCEQNLNHDAMYWYRQDPGQGLRLIYYSQIVNDFQKGDIAEGYSVSREKKESFPLTVTSAQKNPTAFYLCASSIKTGTGNSPLHFGNGTRLTVT.

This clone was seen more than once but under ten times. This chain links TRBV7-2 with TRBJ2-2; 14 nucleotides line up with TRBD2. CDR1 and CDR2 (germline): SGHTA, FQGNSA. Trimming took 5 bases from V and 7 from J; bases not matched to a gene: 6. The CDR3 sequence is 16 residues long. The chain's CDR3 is CASSPGLAGVYGELFF. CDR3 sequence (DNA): TGTGCCAGCAGCCCGGGACTAGCGGGAGTGTACGGGGAGCTGTTTTTT.

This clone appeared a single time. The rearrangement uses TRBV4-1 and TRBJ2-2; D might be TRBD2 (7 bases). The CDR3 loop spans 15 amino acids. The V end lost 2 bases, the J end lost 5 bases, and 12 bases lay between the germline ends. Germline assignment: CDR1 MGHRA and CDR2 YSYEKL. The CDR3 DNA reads TGCGCCAGCAGCCAAAAACAGGGAGGGACCGGGGAGCTGTTTTTT. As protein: CASSQKQGGTGELFF.

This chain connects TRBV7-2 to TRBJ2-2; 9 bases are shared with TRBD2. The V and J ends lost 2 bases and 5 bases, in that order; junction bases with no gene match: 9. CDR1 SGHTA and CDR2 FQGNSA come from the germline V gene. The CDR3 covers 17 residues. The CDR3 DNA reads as TGTGCCAGCAGCTTAAGCGCTAGCGGGACGAGTACCGGGGAGCTGTTTTTT. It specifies CASSLSASGTSTGELFF.

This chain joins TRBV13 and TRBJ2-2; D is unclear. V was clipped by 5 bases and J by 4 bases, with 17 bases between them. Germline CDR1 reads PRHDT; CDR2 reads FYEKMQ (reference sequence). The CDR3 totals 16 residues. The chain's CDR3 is CASSPRRKPFTGELFF. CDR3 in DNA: TGTGCCAGCAGCCCCCGGCGGAAGCCGTTCACCGGGGAGCTGTTTTTT.

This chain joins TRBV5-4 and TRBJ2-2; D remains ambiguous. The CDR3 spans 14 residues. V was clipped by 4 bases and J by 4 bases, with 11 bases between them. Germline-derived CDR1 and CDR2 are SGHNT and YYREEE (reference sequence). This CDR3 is CASSRQDLTGELFF. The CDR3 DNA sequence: TGTGCCAGCAGCCGGCAGGATCTCACCGGGGAGCTGTTTTTT.

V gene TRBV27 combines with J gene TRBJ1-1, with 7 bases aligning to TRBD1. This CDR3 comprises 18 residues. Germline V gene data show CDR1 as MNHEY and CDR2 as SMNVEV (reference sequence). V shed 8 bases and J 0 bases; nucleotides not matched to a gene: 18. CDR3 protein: CASSLSTGPRRLNTEAFF. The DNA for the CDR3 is TGTGCCAGCTCACTCTCGACAGGGCCCCGAAGATTGAACACTGAAGCTTTCTTT.

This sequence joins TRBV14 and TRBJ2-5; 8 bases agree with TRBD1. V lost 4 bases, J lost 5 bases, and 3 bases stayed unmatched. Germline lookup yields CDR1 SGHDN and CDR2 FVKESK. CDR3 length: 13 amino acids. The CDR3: CASSPDRGETQYF. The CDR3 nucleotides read TGTGCCAGCAGCCCTGACAGGGGTGAGACCCAGTACTTC.

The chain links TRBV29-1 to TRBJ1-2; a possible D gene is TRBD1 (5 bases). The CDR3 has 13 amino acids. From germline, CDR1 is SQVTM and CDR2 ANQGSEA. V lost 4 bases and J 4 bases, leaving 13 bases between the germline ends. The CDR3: CSVVPEGAYGYTF. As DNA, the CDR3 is TGCAGCGTTGTTCCGGAAGGGGCCTATGGCTACACCTTC.

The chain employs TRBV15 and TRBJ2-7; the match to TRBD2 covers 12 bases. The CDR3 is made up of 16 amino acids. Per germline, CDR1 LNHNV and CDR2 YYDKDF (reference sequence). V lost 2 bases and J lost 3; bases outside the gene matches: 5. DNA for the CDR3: TGTGCCACCAGCAGAAGAGGACTAGCGGGGATCTACGAGCAGTACGTC. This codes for CATSRRGLAGIYEQYV.